A selection of T cell receptor beta chains follows, all from one sample in a study of T cells in Graves' hyperthyroidism and ophthalmopathy. TCRdb reprocessed the multiplex PCR reads with MiXCR, giving one entry per CDR3 protein. This table holds fewer than 400,000 distinct CDR3 sequences, over 13% found once. Specimen: blood. The receptors here all came from a man aged 50 to 60 with Graves' ophthalmopathy. Both conserved end residues are trimmed from each CDR3. The order of the fields is J gene, V gene, D gene, CDR3 protein. D genes are given only for firm matches.

TRBJ2-3,TRBV11-3,TRBD2,ASSLRLAGVGDTQY
TRBJ2-5,TRBV7-6,NA,ASSLVDGETQY
TRBJ2-1,TRBV4-1,NA,ASSRGLAPTYNEQF
TRBJ2-1,TRBV7-9,NA,ASIFGSGPHNEQF
TRBJ2-5,TRBV12-3/TRBV12-4,TRBD1,ASSRRTGPQETQY
TRBJ2-7,TRBV11-3,NA,ASSLPRTTRGSEQY
TRBJ2-5,TRBV5-1,TRBD2,ASSRLARKETQY
TRBJ2-2,TRBV5-5,TRBD1,ASSLQGAHTGELF
TRBJ2-7,TRBV20-1,TRBD2,SASVSAGIEQY
TRBJ2-1,TRBV29-1,TRBD2,SAATSKWQF
TRBJ1-1,TRBV28,NA,ASSLSGTRNTEAF
TRBJ1-1,TRBV4-1,NA,ASSQDNRNTEAF
TRBJ2-7,TRBV20-1,TRBD1,SAREFGTGAAEQY
TRBJ2-1,TRBV15,TRBD2,ATSRGGTISGRALSYNEQF
TRBJ1-2,TRBV6-1,NA,ASSESGGANYGYT